These 30 T cell receptor beta chains were all obtained from the same sample, sequenced in a study of T cell clonality in common variable immunodeficiency. Generated by immunoSEQ multiplex PCR, the TCRdb table keeps only in-frame clones and is missing some. The sample yields tens of thousands of clones, without any singletons. Sequencing was done on a sample of peripheral blood mononuclear cells. These receptors all stem from a person aged 18 to 70 in good health.

This clone was detected a few times. The DNA ends 3 residues before the CDR3 does, and the rest of the CDR3 is filled in from the germline J gene. The chain combines TRBV20-1 with TRBJ1-4, with 7 bases lining up with TRBD1. Germline V gene lookup returns CDR1 DFQATT and CDR2 SNEGSKA (reference sequence). This CDR3 is built from 15 residues. This CDR3 reads CSAPDPGQPNSPLFF. Incomplete CDR3 DNA: TGCAGTGCTCCGGACCCGGGACAGCCAAATTCACCA.

This clone was seen many times. The read finishes 3 residues shy of the CDR3 end, and the germline J gene is used to complete it. The chain carries TRBV13 and TRBJ1-1, with D possibly matching TRBD1 (6 bases). Germline V lookup: CDR1 PRHDT, CDR2 FYEKMQ (reference sequence). Trimming cost V 5 bases and J 0 bases, with 10 bases left between them. The CDR3 runs 14 residues. The DNA read from the CDR3 is TGTGCCAGCAGCCTTGGACAGCTGAACACTGAA. It codes for CASSLGQLNTE. Given in full, the CDR3 is CASSLGQLNTEAFF.

This clone was recorded many times. The read halts 3 residues ahead of the CDR3 end, with the missing end drawn from the germline J gene. The J gene is TRBJ2-5, the V gene TRBV20-1, with D perhaps TRBD2 (5 bases). This CDR3 has 13 amino acids. V was cut by 2 bases and J by 1 base, with 8 bases left in between. The germline V gene encodes CDR1 DFQATT and CDR2 SNEGSKA (reference sequence). CDR3 DNA (partial): TGCAGTGCTAGACAGACTATCCAAGAGACC. This sequence encodes CSARQTIQET. The whole CDR3 reads CSARQTIQETQYF.

Worth noting for this clone: Read data end 3 residues before the CDR3 end; the end is taken from the germline J gene. This chain uses TRBV6-1 with TRBJ2-4, with unresolved D. Germline V gives CDR1 MNHNS, CDR2 SASEGT. CDR3 length equals 13 residues. CDR3 DNA, as far as it was read: TGTGCCAGCAGTGAAGCCGGGTTCTATGGT. It encodes CASSEAGFYG. In full, the CDR3 reads CASSEAGFYGQYF.

This clone was counted at least ten times. The read terminates 3 residues ahead of where the CDR3 ends, so the germline J gene completes it. This chain connects TRBV3-1 (or the pseudogene TRBV3-2) to TRBJ2-5; 11 bases line up with TRBD1. CDR3 size: 13 residues. The V and J ends lost 7 bases and 5 bases, in that order; junction bases with no gene match: 3. The germline V gene encodes CDR1 LGHDT and CDR2 YNNKEL (reference sequence). The DNA read from the CDR3 is TGTGCCAGCACCTGGGACAGGGGGGAGACC. Protein product: CASTWDRGET. The full CDR3 protein is CASTWDRGETQYF.

This clone came up many times. The read terminates 3 residues ahead of where the CDR3 ends, so the germline J gene completes it. The chain links TRBV7-9 to TRBJ2-1, with a weak D call TRBD1 (6 bases). Germline V gene sequence: CDR1 SEHNR, CDR2 FQNEAQ (reference sequence). CDR3 length: 15 amino acids. V dropped 1 base and J dropped 9 bases, with 16 bases sitting between them. The part of the CDR3 DNA that was read is TGTGCCAGCAGCTTAGTGTTGGGGGCTCAGGGTGAG. It specifies CASSLVLGAQGE. In full, the CDR3 is CASSLVLGAQGEQFF.

This clone showed up many times. Incomplete CDR3 DNA: TGTGCCAGCAGTGAAATCATCAATGGC. It codes for CASSEIING. The CDR3 in full is CASSEIINGYTF. This rearrangement joins TRBV6-1 to TRBJ1-2; no clear D gene. The observed sequence ends 3 residues before the CDR3 terminus, with the missing tail filled in from the germline J gene. Trimming cost V 2 bases and J 6 bases, with 7 bases left between them. CDR1 is MNHNS and CDR2 is SASEGT in the germline V gene. CDR3 length equals 12 residues.

This clone was seen repeatedly, ten times or more. The CDR3 end falls 3 residues outside the read, so it is completed with the germline J gene. V is TRBV20-1 and J is TRBJ2-3, with 8 bases lining up with TRBD2. Germline assignment: CDR1 DFQATT and CDR2 SNEGSKA (reference sequence). V was pared by 0 bases and J by 3 bases, with 11 bases of the junction left unmatched. The CDR3 runs 17 residues. CDR3 bases read: TGCAGTGCTAGAGATCCAAGACTAGCGTGGGGAACAGATACG. Its protein product is CSARDPRLAWGTDT. The entire CDR3 protein reads CSARDPRLAWGTDTQYF.

This clone was counted ten times or more. The read halts 3 residues ahead of the CDR3 end, with the missing end drawn from the germline J gene. V is TRBV12-3 or TRBV12-4 and J is TRBJ2-7; 11 bases map to TRBD2. The CDR3 runs 13 residues. J gave up 3 bases and V 6 bases, and 1 base lay outside the gene matches. The DNA read from the CDR3 is TGTGCCAGCAGACTAGCGGGGGACTACGAG. Translating it yields CASRLAGDYE. The whole CDR3 sequence is CASRLAGDYEQYF.

This clone came up many times. The read halts 3 residues ahead of the CDR3 end, with the missing end drawn from the germline J gene. The gene calls are TRBV6-2 or TRBV6-3 and TRBJ2-1, with 9 positions matching TRBD2. The V segment lost 4 bases and the J segment 3 bases; nucleotides outside the gene matches: 4. CDR1 MNHEY and CDR2 SVGEGT come from the germline V gene. This CDR3 has 15 residues. The sequenced part of the CDR3 DNA is TGTGCCAGCAGTTTAGCGGGGGATAACTACAATGAG. Amino acids: CASSLAGDNYNE. The full CDR3 reads CASSLAGDNYNEQFF.

Ten or more counts support this clone. With the read ending 3 residues before the CDR3 end, the germline J gene is used to fill in that end. The chain employs TRBV20-1 and TRBJ2-3; a possible D gene is TRBD2 (7 bases). V shed 7 bases and J shed 2 bases, with 10 bases lying between them. CDR1 and CDR2 from the germline V gene are DFQATT and SNEGSKA (reference sequence). The length of the CDR3 is 12 residues. CDR3 sequence reads: CSGGGLTDTQYF. Incomplete CDR3 DNA: TGCAGTGGGGGGGGCCTCACAGATACG.

On this clone itself: Just one base apart from a much larger clone, this may be a read error. The CDR3 end is not reached by the read, which stops 3 residues before it; the germline J gene fills it in. The V gene is TRBV30, the J gene TRBJ2-2; tentative D call: TRBD1 (5 bases). This CDR3 is built from 13 residues. Germline V gene sequence: CDR1 GTSNPN, CDR2 SVGIG (reference sequence). The CDR3 loop is CAWEQVGNSPLFF. The covered CDR3 bases are TGTGCCTGGGAACAGGTTGGCAATTCACCG.

This clone was picked up many times. The CDR3 sequence: CASSESSGSVNEQFF. The sequenced part of the CDR3 DNA is TGTGCCAGCTCAGAATCTAGCGGGAGTGTCAATGAG. V is TRBV18 and J is TRBJ2-1; 10 bases line up with TRBD2. From the germline J gene comes the end of the CDR3, since the read stops 3 residues before it. V gave up 5 bases and J gave up 6 bases; unmatched junction bases: 7. The CDR3 length is 15 residues. Per germline, CDR1 KGHSH and CDR2 LQKENI.

This clone was picked up many times. The junction departs from the called germline gene at one end, perhaps through a read error. The read is 3 residues too short to cover the CDR3 end, so that end is filled in from the germline J gene. The chain joins TRBV7-8 to TRBJ1-2; the D is unclear. Per germline, CDR1 SGHVS and CDR2 FQNEAQ. CDR3 length: 16 amino acids. Partial CDR3 DNA: TGTGCCAGCAGCCTAGCGGCGGGAAACCTAAACTATGGC. This encodes CASSLAAGNLNYG. The entire CDR3 reads CASSLAAGNLNYGYTF.

This clone was observed many times. The sequence runs out 3 residues before the end of the CDR3; the remainder is reconstructed from the germline J gene. This chain uses TRBV20-1 with TRBJ2-1, with TRBD2 matching 9 bases. The CDR3 has 14 amino acids. Germline trimming cut 3 bases from V and 9 bases from J; bases unmatched to any gene: 9. Germline V gene sequence: CDR1 DFQATT, CDR2 SNEGSKA (reference sequence). The CDR3 bases that were read are TGCAGTGCTAGTACTGTAGCGGGAGCTCGTGAG. Its protein is CSASTVAGARE. From start to end, the CDR3 is CSASTVAGAREQFF.

This clone was counted many times. The CDR3 end lies 3 residues beyond the end of the read and is filled in from the germline J gene. V gene TRBV27 combines with J gene TRBJ1-2; weak D call: TRBD1 (5 bases). The germline V gene encodes CDR1 MNHEY and CDR2 SMNVEV (reference sequence). Trimming left V 5 bases short and J 0 bases short, with 7 bases between. This CDR3 comprises 13 residues. CDR3 bases read: TGTGCCAGCAGTCCCAGGGCTAACTATGGC. This translates into CASSPRANYG. The entire CDR3 protein is CASSPRANYGYTF.

This clone was seen repeatedly, ten times or more. The read terminates 3 residues ahead of where the CDR3 ends, so the germline J gene completes it. The V and J genes are TRBV20-1 and TRBJ2-1; a weak D match, TRBD1 (6 bases). The ends were cut back, 5 bases at V and 0 bases at J, with 8 bases in the middle. The CDR3 has 13 amino acids. Germline-derived CDR1 and CDR2 are DFQATT and SNEGSKA (reference sequence). CDR3: CSAGGHSYNEQFF. The covered CDR3 bases are TGCAGTGCTGGGGGACACTCCTACAATGAG.

This clone was seen at least ten times. The observed sequence ends 3 residues before the CDR3 terminus, with the missing tail filled in from the germline J gene. J is TRBJ2-3 and V is TRBV20-1; 9 bases line up with TRBD1. Trimming removed 2 bases from V and 6 bases from J; junction bases left unmatched: 9. CDR1 and CDR2 (germline): DFQATT, SNEGSKA (reference sequence). CDR3 length: 15 amino acids. The DNA read from the CDR3 is TGCAGTGCTAGAACGGACAGGGGCTTGTCCGATACG. Translated, it gives CSARTDRGLSDT. The CDR3, in full, reads CSARTDRGLSDTQYF.

This clone was observed at least ten times. The read halts 3 residues ahead of the CDR3 end, with the missing end drawn from the germline J gene. V and J are TRBV28 and TRBJ1-2; a weak D match, TRBD1 (6 bases). The V gene lost 3 bases and the J gene lost 4 bases, with 12 bases spanning the gap. Germline values: CDR1 MDHEN, CDR2 SYDVKM. There are 14 residues in the CDR3. The covered CDR3 bases are TGTGCCAGCAGTTTGCGGGGGGCGAGCTATGGC. It translates to CASSLRGASYG. In full, the CDR3 is CASSLRGASYGYTF.

This clone was counted ten times or more. Read data end 3 residues before the CDR3 end; the end is taken from the germline J gene. The V and J genes are TRBV7-2 and TRBJ2-7; 10 bases align to TRBD1. The CDR3 is made up of 14 amino acids. The germline V gene has CDR1 SGHTA and CDR2 FQGNSA. V shed 8 bases and J 6 bases; nucleotides not matched to a gene: 10. CDR3 DNA (partial): TGTGCCAGCTCCTCTCGGGACAGGGGCTCCGAG. It specifies CASSSRDRGSE. The entire CDR3 reads CASSSRDRGSEQYF.

This clone occurred many times. The DNA ends 3 residues before the CDR3 does, and the rest of the CDR3 is filled in from the germline J gene. V and J are TRBV29-1 and TRBJ1-4; perhaps TRBD1 as D (6 bases). Germline V gene sequence: CDR1 SQVTM, CDR2 ANQGSEA. The CDR3 runs to 14 residues. Trimming cost V 6 bases and J 5 bases, with 16 bases left between them. The CDR3 sequence: CSVASRGSNEKLFF. The sequenced CDR3 bases are TGCAGCGTAGCTAGCAGGGGTTCAAATGAAAAA. Looking up the rest from reference TRBV29-1 and TRBJ1-4 gives the full variable domain: SAVISQKPSRDICQRGTSLTIQCQVDSQVTMMFWYRQQPGQSLTLIATANQGSEATYESGFVIDKFPISRPNLTFSTLTVSNMSPEDSSIYLCSVASRGSNEKLFFGSGTQLSVL.

In this sample, this clone turned up many times. Coverage ceases 3 residues before the CDR3 finishes, and the germline J gene fills in the end. The chain has TRBV20-1 and TRBJ2-3, with D maybe TRBD1 (6 bases). Trimming cost V 5 bases and J 2 bases, with 23 bases left between them. This CDR3 is built from 17 residues. The V gene's germline CDR1 is DFQATT and CDR2 SNEGSKA (reference sequence). The covered CDR3 bases are TGCAGTGCTGGCCAGAGGGGAGACAGGTTATTCACAGATACG. Its translation is CSAGQRGDRLFTDT. The full-length CDR3 reads as CSAGQRGDRLFTDTQYF.

A note on this clone: The read is 3 residues too short to cover the CDR3 end, so that end is filled in from the germline J gene. The rearrangement joins TRBV7-8 to TRBJ1-2; D is perhaps TRBD1 (5 bases). In germline, CDR1 is SGHVS, CDR2 FQNEAQ. CDR3 length equals 15 residues. Partial CDR3 DNA: TGTGCCAGCAGCTCACCCAGCGGGGCCTACTACGAC. It translates to CASSSPSGAYYD. The whole CDR3 region reads CASSSPSGAYYDYTF.

In its sample, this clone was seen many times. One end of the junction is discordant with germline, which a read error may explain. The read falls 3 residues short of the CDR3 end, and the missing part is taken from the germline J gene. The V call is TRBV4-2, the J call TRBJ2-5, with 9 nucleotides matching TRBD2. This CDR3 has 16 residues. Germline values: CDR1 LGHNA, CDR2 YNFKEQ. The sequenced part of the CDR3 DNA is TGCGCCAGCAGCCAAGACTTGCGGGGGGGCGGAGAGACC. Translation: CASSQDLRGGGET. The CDR3 in its entirety is CASSQDLRGGGETQYF.

This clone was found many times. The CDR3 end is not reached by the read, which stops 3 residues before it; the germline J gene fills it in. This rearrangement joins TRBV4-2 to TRBJ2-3, with 7 positions matching TRBD2. V shed 3 bases and J 5 bases; nucleotides not matched to a gene: 8. This CDR3 spans 15 amino acids. Germline CDR1 LGHNA, CDR2 YNFKEQ. The CDR3 sequence: CASSQEGGARDTQYF. CDR3 DNA (partial): TGTGCCAGCAGCCAGGAGGGAGGGGCTAGAGATACG.

As for this clone: The read ends 3 residues before the CDR3 terminus; that terminus is restored from the germline J gene. This chain links TRBV10-2 with TRBJ2-2; no reliable D call. CDR3 length equals 15 residues. Germline CDR1 is WSHSY and CDR2 is SAAADI. Between the trimmed V and J ends, which lost 6 bases and 3 bases, there was a span of 14 bases. Partial CDR3 DNA: TGCGCCAGCAGCCACTCGATACTGGACACCGGGGAG. It is translated as CASSHSILDTGE. The full-length CDR3 reads as CASSHSILDTGELFF.

As to this clone: The read halts 3 residues ahead of the CDR3 end, with the missing end drawn from the germline J gene. The chain combines TRBV29-1 with TRBJ1-2; 9 nucleotides align to TRBD1. The CDR3 consists of 12 residues. Per germline, CDR1 SQVTM and CDR2 ANQGSEA. CDR3 sequence reads: CSVQQGAEGYTF. The CDR3 DNA, read in part, is TGCAGCGTTCAACAGGGGGCGGAAGGC.

At least ten counts were recorded for this clone. The read stops 3 residues short of the end of the CDR3; the missing end is completed from the germline J gene. The rearrangement links TRBV5-6 to TRBJ1-5, with unresolved D. Trimming left V 4 bases short and J 0 bases short, with 11 bases between. Germline V gives CDR1 SGHDT, CDR2 YYEEEE. The CDR3 is 15 amino acids. Here the CDR3 reads CASSLEGLSNQPQHF. The covered CDR3 bases are TGTGCCAGCAGCCTGGAAGGTCTTAGCAATCAGCCC.

This clone was counted many times. The CDR3 extends 3 residues past the end of the read, so its final part is completed from the germline J gene. This chain joins TRBV19 and TRBJ2-3; D gene unclear. The V end was cut by 5 bases, the J end by 1 base, with 7 bases between. The CDR3 has 13 amino acids. Per the germline V gene, CDR1 is LNHDA and CDR2 is SQIVND (reference sequence). The CDR3 here is CASSFPGTDTQYF. The sequenced part of the CDR3 DNA is TGTGCCAGTAGTTTCCCCGGCACAGATACG.

The table lists this clone with many counts. The read halts 3 residues ahead of the CDR3 end, with the missing end drawn from the germline J gene. The genes are TRBV4-2 and TRBJ2-3, with TRBD2 matching over 11 bases. Unmatched junction bases numbered 3, after V lost 0 bases and J lost 4 bases. CDR3 length: 16 amino acids. Germline CDR1 is LGHNA and CDR2 is YNFKEQ. This chain's CDR3 is CASSQDSSGGADTQYF. The sequenced CDR3 bases are TGTGCCAGCAGCCAAGACAGTAGCGGGGGGGCAGATACG.